This T cell receptor (beta chain) emerged from a study of tumor and adjacent non-tumor tissue in lung cancer. Turning to the study itself: Patients were aged about 30 to 80, about ten men and about five women, stage I to III.

This sample's RNA came from whole unsorted tissue. Trimming took off 4 bases at V and 10 bases at J, with 23 bases between the two ends. This CDR3 region has 15 residues. Germline-derived CDR1 and CDR2 are MNHNS and SASEGT. A modified ARM-PCR protocol with three rounds of nested PCR amplified TCRbeta. TCRdb itself ran the multiplex PCR reads through MiXCR, one entry per CDR3 protein. The table shows approximately 75,000 distinct CDR3 sequences, with 60% to 80% occurring only once. Source material: lung tumor tissue. The origin of this receptor is a woman in her fifties or sixties with non-small cell lung cancer. The chain has TRBV6-1 and TRBJ2-7; perhaps D is TRBD1 or TRBD2 (5 bases each). In DNA form, the CDR3 reads TGTGCCAGCAGTGCCGAGGGGCTACCTTCCTATGAACAGTACTTC. This sequence encodes CASSAEGLPSYEQYF.